The 27 T cell receptor beta chains presented below share a single source sample, sequenced in a study of CD8+ T cells in alopecia areata. Extracted RNA was reverse transcribed, and the resulting cDNA served as sequencing template. The table came from immunoSEQ multiplex PCR; TCRdb's copy has only in-frame clones and leaves some out. The counts give approximately 280,000 clones, none of them seen only once; more than 0.95% is held by the top ten. It was with CD4, CD8alpha, NKG2D, NKG2ACE and other markers that pooled cutaneous lymph node cells were sorted. The sequencing sample was made of CD4+ T cells sorted from a lymph node. Receptors originate from a C3H/HeJ mouse with alopecia areata. This strain has MHC haplotype H2-k.

A word on this clone: Gene and germline names: mouse. The CDR3 end lies 4 residues beyond the end of the read and is filled in from the germline J gene. The genes are TRBV19 and TRBJ2-3; D might be TRBD2 (7 bases). Trimming pared 5 bases from V and 0 bases from J, leaving 13 bases between. The CDR3 spans 15 residues. Germline assignment: CDR1 FNHDT and CDR2 SITEND (reference sequence). The part of the CDR3 DNA that was read is TGTGCCAGCAGGTTGGGGGGCCTTAGTGCAGAA. Protein: CASRLGGLSAE. In full, the CDR3 reads CASRLGGLSAETLYF. The full variable domain, with the rest looked up from reference TRBV19 and TRBJ2-3, is GGIITQTPKFLIGQEGQKLTLKCQQNFNHDTMYWYRQDSGKGLRLIYYSITENDLQKGDLSEGYDASREKKSSFSLTVTSAQKNEMAVFLCASRLGGLSAETLYFGSGTRLTVL.

In the case of this clone: Germline and genes: mouse. Read coverage stops 4 residues before the CDR3 terminus; the germline J gene supplies the remainder. Other DNA sequences within the sample encode an identical CDR3. This chain joins TRBV31 and TRBJ2-7, with 7 bases matching TRBD2. Germline CDR1 is GKSSPN and CDR2 is SITVG. Trimming took 0 bases from V and 0 from J; bases not matched to a gene: 2. The CDR3 is 14 residues long. Incomplete CDR3 DNA: TGTGCCTGGAGTCTATCTGGGGGCTCCTAT. Its translation: CAWSLSGGSY. From start to end, the CDR3 is CAWSLSGGSYEQYF.

This clone showed up just a few times. Mouse gene names apply. Read sequence stops 4 residues before the CDR3 end, and the germline J gene provides the missing end. The rearrangement uses TRBV13-3 and TRBJ2-3, with TRBD1 as a possible D gene (5 bases). CDR1 is NNHDY, CDR2 SYVADS, per germline. V dropped 4 bases and J dropped 0 bases, with 9 bases sitting between them. The CDR3 has 14 residues. Incomplete CDR3 DNA: TGTGCCAGCAGTTGGACACTTAGTGCAGAA. Translating it yields CASSWTLSAE. The whole CDR3 protein reads CASSWTLSAETLYF.

This clone was detected only a few times. Mouse names are used for the genes. Read coverage stops 4 residues before the CDR3 terminus; the germline J gene supplies the remainder. This chain connects TRBV13-1 to TRBJ2-3; TRBD2 aligns across 10 bases. The CDR3 length is 14 residues. The V gene's germline CDR1 is NSHNY and CDR2 SYGAGN. Trimming at V came to 1 base and at J to 4 bases, leaving 0 bases not matched to a gene. The CDR3 reads CASSDLGGPETLYF. The sequenced part of the CDR3 DNA is TGTGCCAGCAGTGATCTGGGGGGGCCAGAA.

Details on this clone: Gene names follow the mouse nomenclature. Read sequence stops 3 residues before the CDR3 end, and the germline J gene provides the missing end. The rearrangement joins TRBV19 to TRBJ1-6, with D uncertain. TRBJ1-6 is an open reading frame whose function is uncertain. The CDR3 consists of 12 residues. V was trimmed by 1 base and J by 9 bases, leaving 5 bases between them. Germline V gene data show CDR1 as FNHDT and CDR2 as SITEND (reference sequence). Partial CDR3 DNA: TGTGCCAGCAGTATAAGCAGTTCGCCC. Its translation: CASSISSSP. The CDR3 in its entirety is CASSISSSPLYF.

In its sample, this clone was seen a few times. The gene symbols are mouse symbols. The read stops 4 residues short of the end of the CDR3; the missing end is completed from the germline J gene. This same CDR3 is encoded by further DNA sequences in the sample. The chain has TRBV1 and TRBJ2-2; 8 bases agree with TRBD2. V gave up 4 bases and J gave up 2 bases; unmatched junction bases: 0. CDR3 length: 14 amino acids. The germline CDR1 and CDR2 sequences are NSQYPW and LRSPGD (reference sequence). This CDR3 is CTCSGTGNTGQLYF. The CDR3 DNA, read in part, is TGCACCTGCAGTGGGACTGGGAACACCGGG. The variable domain in full, completed from reference TRBV1 and TRBJ2-2, reads VTLLEQNPRWRLVPRGQAVNLRCILKNSQYPWMSWYQQDLQKQLQWLFTLRSPGDKEVKSLPGADYLATRVTDTELRLQVANMSQGRTLYCTCSGTGNTGQLYFGEGSKLTVL.

A note on this clone: A much bigger clone sits one base away, suggesting this may be a read error. The listed genes are named as in mouse. This same CDR3 is encoded by further DNA sequences in the sample. CDR3 loop: CASSQGTGGNSDYTF. CDR3 bases read: TGTGCCAGCAGCCAAGGGACAGGGGGAAACTCC. This chain links TRBV2 with TRBJ1-2; TRBD1 matches 10 bases. The read ends 4 residues before the CDR3 terminus; that terminus is restored from the germline J gene. Germline trimming cut 1 base from V and 1 base from J; bases unmatched to any gene: 0. Per germline, CDR1 LGHNA and CDR2 YSYQKL. The CDR3 is 15 amino acids. The full variable domain, its missing parts supplied by reference TRBV2 and TRBJ1-2, is DPKIIQKPKYLVAVTGSEKILICEQYLGHNAMYWYRQSAKKPLEFMFSYSYQKLMDNQTASSRFQPQSSKKNHLDLQITALKPDDSATYFCASSQGTGGNSDYTFGSGTRLLVI.

This clone was counted a few times. All gene names here are mouse names. The CDR3 is cut off 4 residues early in the read; its end comes from the germline J gene. The gene calls are TRBV1 and TRBJ2-2, with a weak D call TRBD1 (5 bases). V was cut by 2 bases and J by 6 bases, with 7 bases left in between. In germline, CDR1 is NSQYPW, CDR2 LRSPGD (reference sequence). This CDR3 is built from 13 residues. CDR3 region: CTCSARGAGQLYF. The sequenced part of the CDR3 DNA is TGCACCTGCAGTGCAAGGGGTGCCGGG.

This clone has ten or more counts. Any gene name here is a mouse gene name. The read stops 4 residues short of the end of the CDR3; the missing end is completed from the germline J gene. V is TRBV1 and J is TRBJ1-2; 7 bases fit TRBD1. The CDR3 is made up of 15 amino acids. From germline, CDR1 is NSQYPW and CDR2 LRSPGD (reference sequence). The V gene end was trimmed by 0 bases and the J gene end by 2 bases; junction bases not matched to a gene: 3. This CDR3 reads CTCSADPGQNSDYTF. The DNA read from the CDR3 is TGCACCTGCAGTGCAGATCCGGGACAGAACTCC. The full variable domain, in which reference TRBV1 and TRBJ1-2 provide the parts outside the CDR3, is VTLLEQNPRWRLVPRGQAVNLRCILKNSQYPWMSWYQQDLQKQLQWLFTLRSPGDKEVKSLPGADYLATRVTDTELRLQVANMSQGRTLYCTCSADPGQNSDYTFGSGTRLLVI.

This clone turned up a few times. These gene names are mouse names. The sequenced fragment ends 4 residues before the CDR3 boundary, so the rest is inferred from the germline J gene. The gene calls are TRBV14 and TRBJ1-1, with TRBD1 as a possible D gene (5 bases). The CDR3 is 13 amino acids. Germline CDR1 reads SGHDT; CDR2 reads FRDEAV. The CDR3 loop is CASSTGRGVEVFF. The CDR3 bases that were read are TGTGCCAGCAGCACCGGACGGGGGGTA.

This clone was seen only a few times. This sequence may be a read error, since a much larger clone differs from it by one base. Any gene name here is a mouse gene name. The read gets to within 4 residues of the CDR3 end, and the germline J gene fills in the rest. The sample has other DNA sequences that encode this CDR3 too. The gene calls are TRBV14 and TRBJ2-2, with 10 bases fitting TRBD1. Germline loops: CDR1 SGHDT, CDR2 FRDEAV. V shed 5 bases and J 1 base; nucleotides not matched to a gene: 2. The length of the CDR3 is 15 residues. This CDR3 is CASSRTGGNTGQLYF. CDR3 DNA (partial): TGTGCCAGCAGCCGGACAGGGGGAAACACCGGG.

This clone was seen a few times. The genes and germline here are from mouse. The read terminates 4 residues ahead of where the CDR3 ends, so the germline J gene completes it. Other DNA variants within this sample encode the same CDR3. The rearrangement joins TRBV31 to TRBJ2-3; D gene uncertain. The CDR3 is 12 amino acids. V was cut by 0 bases and J by 3 bases, with 4 bases left in between. CDR1 and CDR2 from the germline V gene are GKSSPN and SITVG. The CDR3 bases that were read are TGTGCCTGGAGTCTCAGGGCAGAA. Residues: CAWSLRAE. The CDR3, in full, reads CAWSLRAETLYF. Variable domain in full (rest from reference TRBV31 and TRBJ2-3): AQTIHQWPVAEIKAVGSPLSLGCTIKGKSSPNLYWYWQATGGTLQQLFYSITVGQVESVVQLNLSASRPKDDQFILSTEKLLLSHSGFYLCAWSLRAETLYFGSGTRLTVL.

The table lists this clone with a few counts. Gene names are the mouse ones. The CDR3 end is not reached by the read, which stops 4 residues before it; the germline J gene fills it in. The sample holds other DNA sequences that translate to the same CDR3. The chain couples TRBV1 to TRBJ1-1; a weak D match, TRBD1 (6 bases). CDR3 length: 15 amino acids. The V and J ends lost 3 bases and 0 bases respectively, with 11 bases between them. The germline V gene encodes CDR1 NSQYPW and CDR2 LRSPGD (reference sequence). CDR3 loop: CTCSAGTNANTEVFF. The CDR3 DNA, read in part, is TGCACCTGCAGTGCGGGGACAAATGCAAACACA.

Worth noting for this clone: The genes are named according to mouse. The read is 4 residues too short to cover the CDR3 end, so that end is filled in from the germline J gene. The chain links TRBV5 to TRBJ2-2; D not certain. Per the germline V gene, CDR1 is LGHNA and CDR2 is YNLKQL (reference sequence). The CDR3 sequence is 15 residues long. The V end lost 1 base, the J end lost 1 base, and 7 bases lay between the germline ends. The sequenced CDR3 bases are TGTGCCAGCAGCCAAGCCAGGAGAAACACCGGG. This codes for CASSQARRNTG. The CDR3 as a whole reads CASSQARRNTGQLYF.

This clone has just a few counts. Genes here carry mouse names. The read finishes 4 residues shy of the CDR3 end, and the germline J gene is used to complete it. Additional DNA sequences in this sample encode the identical CDR3. V and J are TRBV1 and TRBJ2-7; the D is unclear. Germline CDR1 reads NSQYPW; CDR2 reads LRSPGD (reference sequence). The CDR3 sequence is 12 residues long. The CDR3 sequence is CTCSADSYEQYF. Partial CDR3 DNA: TGCACCTGCAGTGCAGACTCTTAT.

This clone was found many times. The germline and genes are mouse ones. Other nucleotide sequences from this sample produce the same CDR3. The sequenced CDR3 bases are TGCACCTGCAGTGCGCCGACAGCTAACTATGCT. Its translation is CTCSAPTANYA. The full CDR3 is CTCSAPTANYAEQFF. This rearrangement joins TRBV1 to TRBJ2-1, with D possibly being TRBD1 (5 bases). From the germline J gene comes the end of the CDR3, since the read stops 4 residues before it. Trimming took 3 bases from V and 0 from J, leaving 9 bases between them. Germline V CDR1 and CDR2: NSQYPW, LRSPGD (reference sequence). The CDR3 is 15 amino acids.

This clone showed up just a few times. The germline and genes are mouse ones. Coverage ceases 4 residues before the CDR3 finishes, and the germline J gene fills in the end. This chain connects TRBV19 to TRBJ2-1; 12 bases are a match to TRBD2. Losses at the gene ends were 5 bases for V and 6 bases for J; bases not matched to a gene: 6. The germline gives CDR1 FNHDT, CDR2 SITEND (reference sequence). This CDR3 has 15 amino acids. The CDR3 bases that were read are TGTGCCAGCAGCCTCGACTGGGGGGGCTTTGCT. Encoded protein: CASSLDWGGFA. The full CDR3 is CASSLDWGGFAEQFF. Filled out from reference TRBV19 and TRBJ2-1, the complete variable domain reads GGIITQTPKFLIGQEGQKLTLKCQQNFNHDTMYWYRQDSGKGLRLIYYSITENDLQKGDLSEGYDASREKKSSFSLTVTSAQKNEMAVFLCASSLDWGGFAEQFFGPGTRLTVL.

This clone was recorded a few times. The germline and genes are mouse ones. The CDR3 end falls 4 residues outside the read, so it is completed with the germline J gene. The chain joins TRBV14 to TRBJ2-7, with TRBD2 matching over 10 bases. Looked up from germline, CDR1 is SGHDT and CDR2 is FRDEAV. The CDR3 is 14 residues long. The part of the CDR3 DNA that was read is TGTGCCAGCAGTTCAACTGGGGGGGGGTAT. Translated, it gives CASSSTGGGY. The whole CDR3 protein is CASSSTGGGYEQYF.

The sample holds many counts of this clone. All gene names here are mouse names. The missing CDR3 end, 4 residues past where the read stops, is filled in from the germline J gene. The sample has other DNA sequences that encode this CDR3 too. The V and J genes are TRBV31 and TRBJ1-2; maybe TRBD1 (5 bases). Per the germline V gene, CDR1 is GKSSPN and CDR2 is SITVG. V gave up 1 base and J gave up 0 bases, with 6 bases separating them. The CDR3 covers 13 residues. The CDR3 loop is CAWSRQTNSDYTF. CDR3 bases read: TGTGCCTGGAGTCGACAGACAAACTCC.

This clone was counted only a few times. The genes and germline here are from mouse. The missing CDR3 end, 4 residues past where the read stops, is filled in from the germline J gene. This chain links TRBV13-2 with TRBJ2-1; 10 positions agree with TRBD2. Germline V gene data show CDR1 as NNHNN and CDR2 as SYGAGS (reference sequence). V was clipped by 2 bases and J by 3 bases; unmatched bases: 5. The CDR3 contains 16 residues. CDR3 DNA, as far as it was read: TGTGCCAGCGGTGAGAGGGACTGGGGCCTCTATGCT. The encoded protein is CASGERDWGLYA. The whole CDR3 protein reads CASGERDWGLYAEQFF.

Regarding this clone: The genes are named according to mouse. From the germline J gene comes the end of the CDR3, since the read stops 3 residues before it. The rearrangement uses TRBV31 and TRBJ1-6; a possible D gene is TRBD1 (5 bases). Being an ORF, TRBJ1-6 has a function that is uncertain. This CDR3 is 14 amino acids long. V dropped 2 bases and J dropped 5 bases, with 10 bases sitting between them. Germline V gene data show CDR1 as GKSSPN and CDR2 as SITVG. Here the CDR3 reads CAWSNRGDNSPLYF. The CDR3 DNA, read in part, is TGTGCCTGGAGTAATAGGGGAGATAATTCGCCC.

Notes on this clone: Mouse names are used for the genes. Sequencing ends 4 residues short of the CDR3 end; the germline J gene provides the rest. The V gene is TRBV19, the J gene TRBJ2-4; possible D gene TRBD2, 6 bases. Trimming took off 0 bases at V and 3 bases at J, with 8 bases between the two ends. CDR1 FNHDT and CDR2 SITEND come from the germline V gene (reference sequence). The CDR3 sequence is 14 residues long. CDR3 sequence reads: CASSIDWVQNTLYF. CDR3 bases read: TGTGCCAGCAGTATAGACTGGGTCCAAAAC.

With regard to this clone: These gene names are mouse names. The DNA ends 4 residues before the CDR3 does, and the rest of the CDR3 is filled in from the germline J gene. This chain connects TRBV13-3 to TRBJ2-1; 9 nucleotides line up with TRBD2. The CDR3 extends over 15 amino acids. Germline V lookup: CDR1 NNHDY, CDR2 SYVADS. The sequenced part of the CDR3 DNA is TGTGCCAGCAGTGATTTGGGGGGGCCGGAGGCT. This encodes CASSDLGGPEA. The complete CDR3 sequence is CASSDLGGPEAEQFF.

This clone was seen many times. Gene labels here are mouse ones. Read sequence stops 4 residues before the CDR3 end, and the germline J gene provides the missing end. This chain links TRBV17 with TRBJ2-1, with D perhaps TRBD2 (5 bases). Germline CDR1 MNHDT, CDR2 YYDKIL. CDR3 length: 13 residues. The sequenced CDR3 bases are TGTGCTAGCAGTAGACTGGGCGGGGCT. Amino acid sequence: CASSRLGGA. The CDR3, in full, reads CASSRLGGAEQFF.

Details on this clone: The gene names given are mouse names. The read gets to within 4 residues of the CDR3 end, and the germline J gene fills in the rest. This sequence joins TRBV4 and TRBJ1-2, with 10 bases identical to TRBD1. Trimming took 5 bases from V and 0 from J; bases not matched to a gene: 3. The CDR3 sequence is 15 residues long. The germline V gene has CDR1 LGHDT and CDR2 YNNKQL (reference sequence). CDR3 amino acids: CASSRGQGANSDYTF. The CDR3 bases that were read are TGTGCCAGCAGCCGCGGACAGGGGGCAAACTCC.

On this clone itself: All gene names here are mouse names. CDR3 loop: CAWTSGTGGNTGQLYF. CDR3 DNA (partial): TGTGCCTGGACCTCCGGGACAGGGGGAAACACCGGG. The V call is TRBV31, the J call TRBJ2-2, with 11 bases aligning to TRBD1. The missing CDR3 end, 4 residues past where the read stops, is filled in from the germline J gene. The CDR3 sequence is 16 residues long. The germline gives CDR1 GKSSPN, CDR2 SITVG. V trimming: 4 bases; J trimming: 1 base; junction bases outside the gene matches: 5.

This clone was seen only a few times. Germline and genes: mouse. The CDR3 reads CASSQDKTDQDTQYF. Incomplete CDR3 DNA: TGTGCCAGCAGCCAAGATAAGACAGACCAAGAC. This chain joins TRBV5 and TRBJ2-5; possibly TRBD1 for D (5 bases). The read terminates 4 residues before the CDR3 end, so the remaining end is supplied by the germline J gene. The CDR3 extends over 15 amino acids. Germline values: CDR1 LGHNA, CDR2 YNLKQL (reference sequence). V was cut by 0 bases and J by 1 base, with 8 bases left in between.